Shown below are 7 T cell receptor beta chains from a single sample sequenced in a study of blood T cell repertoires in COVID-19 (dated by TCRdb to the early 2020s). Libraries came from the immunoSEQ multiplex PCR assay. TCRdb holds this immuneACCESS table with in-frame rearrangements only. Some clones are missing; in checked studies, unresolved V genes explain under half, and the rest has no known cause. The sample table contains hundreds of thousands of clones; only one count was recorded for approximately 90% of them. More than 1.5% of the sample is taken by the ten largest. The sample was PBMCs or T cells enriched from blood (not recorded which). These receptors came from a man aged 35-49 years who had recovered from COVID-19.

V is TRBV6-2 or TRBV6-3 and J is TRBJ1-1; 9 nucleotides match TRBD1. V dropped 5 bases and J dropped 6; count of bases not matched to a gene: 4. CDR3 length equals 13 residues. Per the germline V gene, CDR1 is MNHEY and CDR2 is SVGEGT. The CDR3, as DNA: TGTGCCAGCAGTCGGAGGACAGGGGCTGAAGCTTTCTTT. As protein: CASSRRTGAEAFF.

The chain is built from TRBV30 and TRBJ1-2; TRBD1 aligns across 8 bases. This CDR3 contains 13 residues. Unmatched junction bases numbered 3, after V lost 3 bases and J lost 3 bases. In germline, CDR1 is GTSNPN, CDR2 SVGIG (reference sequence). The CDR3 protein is CAWSRGLDYGYTF. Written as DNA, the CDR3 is TGTGCCTGGAGCAGGGGGCTGGACTATGGCTACACCTTC.

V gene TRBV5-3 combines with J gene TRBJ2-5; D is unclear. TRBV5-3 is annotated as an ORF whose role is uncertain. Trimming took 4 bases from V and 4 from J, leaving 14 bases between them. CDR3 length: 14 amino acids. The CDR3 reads CARSLQRELETQYF. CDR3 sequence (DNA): TGTGCCAGAAGCCTCCAAAGAGAGTTAGAGACCCAGTACTTC.

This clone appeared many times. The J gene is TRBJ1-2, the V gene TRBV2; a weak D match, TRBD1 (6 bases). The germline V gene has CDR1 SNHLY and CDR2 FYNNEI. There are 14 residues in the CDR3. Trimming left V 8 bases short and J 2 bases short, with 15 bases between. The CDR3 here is CASSLEQGNYGYTF. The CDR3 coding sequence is TGTGCCAGCTCTCTCGAGCAGGGGAACTATGGCTACACCTTC.

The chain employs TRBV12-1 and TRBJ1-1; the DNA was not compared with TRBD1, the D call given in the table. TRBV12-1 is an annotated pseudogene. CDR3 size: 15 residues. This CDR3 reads CASISLAGEYPEAFF. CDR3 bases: TGTGCCAGCATCTCATTGGCAGGGGAGTACCCTGAAGCTTTCTTT.

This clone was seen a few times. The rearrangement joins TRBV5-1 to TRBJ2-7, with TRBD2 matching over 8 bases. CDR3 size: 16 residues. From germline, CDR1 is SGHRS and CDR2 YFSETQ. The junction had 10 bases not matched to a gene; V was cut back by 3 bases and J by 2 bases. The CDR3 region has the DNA TGCGCCAGCAGCTCCGGGGGTAACGGGAGGGCCTACGAGCAGTACTTC. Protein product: CASSSGGNGRAYEQYF.

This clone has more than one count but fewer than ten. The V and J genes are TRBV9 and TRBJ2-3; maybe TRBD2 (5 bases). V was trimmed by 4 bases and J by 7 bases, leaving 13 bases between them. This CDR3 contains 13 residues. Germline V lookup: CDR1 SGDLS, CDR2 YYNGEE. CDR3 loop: CASSPAPGYTQYF. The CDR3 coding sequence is TGTGCCAGCAGCCCTGCCCCGGGATATACGCAGTATTTT.